These 21 T cell receptor beta chains originate from one sample sequenced in a study of patients and donors after allogeneic stem cell transplantation. TCRdb processed the RT-PCR reads anew with MiXCR; each CDR3 protein has one entry. The sample includes approximately 410,000 distinct CDR3 sequences, approximately 16% seen only once; the top ten take around 7.2%. What was sequenced was blood, either unsorted or a sorted T cell fraction (not recorded which). Every receptor here comes from a human donor who was either an allogeneic HSCT recipient or a stem cell or donor lymphocyte infusion donor (not recorded which). It is not recorded whose cells these are; they may come from a transplant donor.

The chain links TRBV25-1 to TRBJ2-2, with D hard to call. CDR3 length equals 14 residues. V lost 5 bases to trimming and J lost 3 bases, with 10 bases between them. Germline V gene lookup returns CDR1 MGHDK and CDR2 SYGVNS. The CDR3 DNA is TGTGCCAGCAGTCTCAACAGTTACACCGGGGAGCTGTTTTTT. The encoded protein is CASSLNSYTGELFF. Complete variable domain (other parts from reference TRBV25-1 and TRBJ2-2): EADIYQTPRYLVIGTGKKITLECSQTMGHDKMYWYQQDPGMELHLIHYSYGVNSTEKGDLSSESTVSRIRTEHFPLTLESARPSHTSQYLCASSLNSYTGELFFGEGSRLTVL.

This clonotype was recorded at least ten times. This chain links TRBV5-1 with TRBJ2-7; 7 nucleotides align to TRBD1. Germline assignment: CDR1 SGHRS and CDR2 YFSETQ. The trim removed 1 base at V and 1 base at J, leaving 8 bases unmatched. This CDR3 is built from 16 residues. The CDR3 nucleotides are TGCGCCAGCAGCTTGAGGACAGGAAGGTTATCCTACGAGCAGTACTTC. Protein sequence: CASSLRTGRLSYEQYF.

This clonotype was seen only a few times. The chain couples TRBV5-4 to TRBJ2-3; 7 bases align to TRBD1. The CDR3 has 14 residues. The germline V gene encodes CDR1 SGHNT and CDR2 YYREEE (reference sequence). V dropped 1 base and J dropped 4; count of bases not matched to a gene: 3. The CDR3, as DNA: TGTGCCAGCAGCTTGACTGGACAGGCAGATACGCAGTATTTT. Its protein is CASSLTGQADTQYF.

In its sample, this clonotype was seen a few times. V is TRBV4-1 and J is TRBJ1-6; TRBD1 agrees at 12 bases. Germline-derived CDR1 and CDR2 are MGHRA and YSYEKL. V dropped 4 bases and J dropped 17; count of bases not matched to a gene: 12. There are 15 residues in the CDR3. The CDR3 nucleotides read TGCGCCAGCAGCCCCGCCGGGACAGGGGGCAATTCCTTCCACTTT. This sequence encodes CASSPAGTGGNSFHF.

This clonotype was counted between two and nine times. This sequence joins TRBV4-1 and TRBJ2-1; 8 bases match TRBD2. Germline trimming cut 0 bases from V and 5 bases from J; bases unmatched to any gene: 12. Germline lookup yields CDR1 MGHRA and CDR2 YSYEKL. CDR3 length: 18 amino acids. The CDR3 loop is CASSQDRVAGYIHNEQFF. The CDR3 coding sequence is TGCGCCAGCAGCCAAGACCGGGTAGCGGGGTACATTCACAATGAGCAGTTCTTC.

This clonotype was counted only a few times. V and J are TRBV29-1 and TRBJ1-4; the D gene is possibly TRBD1 (5 bases). The CDR3 is 13 amino acids. The V gene's germline CDR1 is SQVTM and CDR2 ANQGSEA. The V gene lost 0 bases and the J gene lost 8 bases, with 10 bases spanning the gap. The CDR3 DNA sequence: TGCAGCGTTGAAGAGGGGCTCGGGGAAAAACTGTTTTTT. This translates into CSVEEGLGEKLFF.

The J gene is TRBJ1-1, the V gene TRBV6-5; possible D gene TRBD1, 6 bases. CDR3 length equals 17 residues. Germline CDR1 and CDR2: MNHEY and SVGAGI. Trimming removed 4 bases from V and 1 base from J, with 19 bases in between. The CDR3 reads CASSFKYRALWNTEAFF. CDR3 nucleotides: TGTGCCAGCAGTTTCAAATACAGGGCCCTCTGGAACACTGAAGCTTTCTTT.

The V and J genes are TRBV6-1 and TRBJ1-2; D is ambiguous. The CDR3 contains 13 residues. V was cut by 4 bases and J by 2 bases, with 8 bases left in between. CDR1 and CDR2 (germline): MNHNS, SASEGT. CDR3 DNA: TGTGCCAGCAGTGTCACAGCCAACTATGGCTACACCTTC. This sequence encodes CASSVTANYGYTF.

This CDR3 reads CASSEFASSYEQYF. CDR3 bases: TGCGCCAGCAGCGAGTTTGCGAGCTCCTACGAGCAGTACTTC. This chain joins TRBV4-1 and TRBJ2-7; no clear D. From germline, CDR1 is MGHRA and CDR2 YSYEKL. V was shortened by 5 bases and J by 0 bases, with 11 bases between the two germline ends. The CDR3 totals 14 residues.

In its sample, this clonotype was seen a few times. The chain is built from TRBV24-1 and TRBJ2-7; 10 bases fit TRBD2. V shed 3 bases, J shed 3 bases, and the junction held 4 bases outside the gene matches. Germline V lookup: CDR1 KGHDR, CDR2 SFDVKD. This CDR3 comprises 15 residues. In nucleotides, the CDR3 is TGTGCCACCAGTGATCCAACTAGCGGGATCTACGAGCAGTACTTC. Amino acid sequence: CATSDPTSGIYEQYF.

The gene calls are TRBV12-3 or TRBV12-4 and TRBJ2-7, with 7 bases fitting TRBD1. V shed 3 bases and J 0 bases; nucleotides not matched to a gene: 2. The CDR3 contains 14 residues. CDR3 sequence reads: CASSLGQYSYEQYF. CDR3 DNA sequence: TGTGCCAGCAGTTTGGGACAGTACTCCTACGAGCAGTACTTC.

The chain recombines TRBV7-3 with TRBJ1-1; the D gene is possibly TRBD1 (5 bases). Germline V CDR1 and CDR2: SGHTA, FQGTGA. V was pared by 5 bases and J by 0 bases, with 10 bases between. CDR3 size: 14 residues. CDR3 in amino acids: CASSATALNTEAFF. The CDR3 DNA reads as TGTGCCAGCAGCGCGACAGCGTTGAACACTGAAGCTTTCTTT.

The V call is TRBV11-1, the J call TRBJ2-1, with D possibly matching TRBD1 (6 bases). V shed 5 bases and J shed 4 bases, with 24 bases lying between them. Germline V CDR1 and CDR2: SGHAT, FQDESV (reference sequence). The CDR3 spans 18 residues. The CDR3 bases are TGTGCCAGCAGCCACACCCCCAGAGACAGGCCTTTATACAATGAGCAGTTCTTC. Translated, it gives CASSHTPRDRPLYNEQFF.

The chain has TRBV5-1 and TRBJ2-4; 8 bases fit TRBD1. The junction had 4 bases not matched to a gene; V was cut back by 1 base and J by 7 bases. From germline, CDR1 is SGHRS and CDR2 YFSETQ. The CDR3 is 14 amino acids. The CDR3 coding sequence is TGCGCCAGCAGCTTGTGGCAGGGGGCGAACATTCAGTACTTC. It is translated as CASSLWQGANIQYF. Based on the CDR3 plus reference TRBV5-1 and TRBJ2-4, the full variable domain is KAGVTQTPRYLIKTRGQQVTLSCSPISGHRSVSWYQQTPGQGLQFLFEYFSETQRNKGNFPGRFSGRQFSNSRSEMNVSTLELGDSALYLCASSLWQGANIQYFGAGTRLSVL.

Written as DNA, the CDR3 is TGCGCCAGCAGCCCATCGGGACTAGCCAATGAGCAGTTCTTC. This codes for CASSPSGLANEQFF. The chain couples TRBV4-1 to TRBJ2-1; 9 bases fit TRBD2. Germline V gives CDR1 MGHRA, CDR2 YSYEKL. Trimming at V came to 4 bases and at J to 6 bases, leaving 4 bases not matched to a gene. The CDR3 length is 14 residues.

This rearrangement joins TRBV4-1 to TRBJ1-3; D gene ambiguous. This CDR3 has 13 amino acids. Trimming took off 1 base at V and 2 bases at J, with 3 bases between the two ends. Germline values: CDR1 MGHRA, CDR2 YSYEKL. This CDR3 reads CASSQVPGNTIYF. CDR3 bases: TGCGCCAGCAGCCAAGTCCCTGGAAACACCATATATTTT.

V gene TRBV6-5 combines with J gene TRBJ1-1, with D possibly matching TRBD1 (6 bases). This CDR3 spans 16 amino acids. CDR1 and CDR2 (germline): MNHEY, SVGAGI. The V end lost 0 bases, the J end lost 0 bases, and 11 bases lay between the germline ends. CDR3 in DNA: TGTGCCAGCAGTTACTCAGGGGGGTTGATGAACACTGAAGCTTTCTTT. Translation: CASSYSGGLMNTEAFF.

The chain's CDR3 is CASSQGLAGGPEFF. Here the CDR3 DNA reads TGTGCCAGCAGTCAAGGACTAGCGGGGGGGCCTGAGTTCTTC. The V call is TRBV12-3 or TRBV12-4, the J call TRBJ2-1; 15 bases line up with TRBD2. The J segment lost 14 bases and the V segment lost 5 bases, leaving 7 bases of the junction unmatched. The CDR3 runs 14 residues.

This clonotype was counted a few times. This chain joins TRBV9 and TRBJ2-2; no clear D gene. V lost 0 bases and J 5 bases, leaving 11 bases between the germline ends. CDR1 is SGDLS and CDR2 is YYNGEE in the germline V gene. The CDR3 extends over 15 amino acids. CDR3 DNA: TGTGCCAGCAGCGTAGGTGTTACGCCTACCGGGGAGCTGTTTTTT. Residues: CASSVGVTPTGELFF.

This clonotype was detected a few times. The chain uses TRBV12-3 or TRBV12-4 and TRBJ2-6, with a possible D match to TRBD2 (6 bases). This CDR3 region has 16 residues. Deletions cut 3 bases from V and 0 bases from J, with 9 bases between. The CDR3 loop is CASSFGRGSGANVLTF. The CDR3 coding sequence is TGTGCCAGCAGTTTTGGGCGGGGCTCTGGGGCCAACGTCCTGACTTTC.

This clonotype has just a few counts. The chain employs TRBV7-3 and TRBJ2-2; no clear D gene. The CDR3 covers 16 residues. V was pared by 5 bases and J by 0 bases, with 13 bases between. CDR1 is SGHTA and CDR2 is FQGTGA in the germline V gene. The CDR3 protein is CASSPRTAANTGELFF. The DNA of the CDR3 is TGTGCCAGCAGCCCCCGGACGGCCGCGAACACCGGGGAGCTGTTTTTT.